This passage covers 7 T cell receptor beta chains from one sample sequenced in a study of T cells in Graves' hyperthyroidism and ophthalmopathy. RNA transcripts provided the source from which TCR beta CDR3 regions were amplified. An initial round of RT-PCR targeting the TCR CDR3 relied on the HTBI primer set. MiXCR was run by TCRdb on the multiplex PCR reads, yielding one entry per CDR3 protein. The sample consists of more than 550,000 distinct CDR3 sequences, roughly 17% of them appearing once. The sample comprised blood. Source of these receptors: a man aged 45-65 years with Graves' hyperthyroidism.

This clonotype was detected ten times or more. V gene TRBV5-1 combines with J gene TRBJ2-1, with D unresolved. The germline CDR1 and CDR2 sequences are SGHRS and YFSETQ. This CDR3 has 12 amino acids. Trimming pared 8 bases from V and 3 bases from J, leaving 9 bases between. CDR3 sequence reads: CARGMLYNEQFF. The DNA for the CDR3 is TGCGCCAGGGGGATGCTCTACAATGAGCAGTTCTTC.

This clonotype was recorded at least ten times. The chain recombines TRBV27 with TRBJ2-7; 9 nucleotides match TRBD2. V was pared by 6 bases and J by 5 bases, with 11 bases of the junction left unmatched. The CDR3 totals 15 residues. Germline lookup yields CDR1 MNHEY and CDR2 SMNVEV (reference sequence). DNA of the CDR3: TGTGCCAGCAGACGTTTGCTAGCGGGATCTAACGAGCAGTACTTC. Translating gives CASRRLLAGSNEQYF.

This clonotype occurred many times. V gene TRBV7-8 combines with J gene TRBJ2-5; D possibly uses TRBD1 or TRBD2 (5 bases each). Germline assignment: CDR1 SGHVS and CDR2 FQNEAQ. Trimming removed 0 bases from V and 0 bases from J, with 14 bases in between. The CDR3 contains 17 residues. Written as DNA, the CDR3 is TGTGCCAGCAGCTTAGCGCGGTCAGGGAGTCACCAAGAGACCCAGTACTTC. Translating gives CASSLARSGSHQETQYF.

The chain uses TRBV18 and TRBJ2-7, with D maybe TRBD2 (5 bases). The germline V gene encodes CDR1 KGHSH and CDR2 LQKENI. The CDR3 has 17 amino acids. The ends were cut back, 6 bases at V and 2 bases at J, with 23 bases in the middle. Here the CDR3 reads CASSGSLGSRGTYEQYF. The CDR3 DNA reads TGTGCCAGCTCGGGAAGCCTCGGATCCCGGGGAACCTACGAGCAGTACTTC.

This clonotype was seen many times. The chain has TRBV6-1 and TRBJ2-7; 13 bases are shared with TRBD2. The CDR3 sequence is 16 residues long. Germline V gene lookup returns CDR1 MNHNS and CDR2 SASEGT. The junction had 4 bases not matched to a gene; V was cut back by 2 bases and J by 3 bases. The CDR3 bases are TGTGCCAGCAGTGAAATGGGACTAGCGGGATTCTACGAGCAGTACTTC. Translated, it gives CASSEMGLAGFYEQYF.

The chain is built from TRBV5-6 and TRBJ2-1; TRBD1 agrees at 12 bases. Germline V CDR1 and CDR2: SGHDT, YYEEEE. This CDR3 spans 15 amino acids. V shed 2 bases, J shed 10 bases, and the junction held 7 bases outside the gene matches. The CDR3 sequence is CASSFRDRGRGEQFF. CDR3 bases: TGTGCCAGCAGCTTCCGGGACAGGGGGCGCGGGGAGCAGTTCTTC.

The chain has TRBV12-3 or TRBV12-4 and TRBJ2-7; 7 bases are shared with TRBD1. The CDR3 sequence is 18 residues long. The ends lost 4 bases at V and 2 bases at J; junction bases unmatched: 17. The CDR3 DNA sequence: TGTGCCAGCAGTTCATCAGCAACTCAACAGGGGCCACCCTACGAGCAGTACTTC. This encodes CASSSSATQQGPPYEQYF.